This T cell receptor (beta chain) was obtained from a study of blood T cell repertoires in COVID-19. Study at large: Sample material is recorded as cDNA or gDNA derived from T cells, B-cell-depleted T cells, or PBMCs.

The germline V gene encodes CDR1 SGDLS and CDR2 YYNGEE. Trimming took 0 bases from V and 7 from J, leaving 8 bases between them. This CDR3 is built from 12 residues. Participant age was about 18 to 89 years, and participants resided in about two dozen US areas. As handled by the study authors: Amplification of reference gene primers was used by the study to estimate nucleated cell counts. Only in-frame clones appear in the TCRdb table, and some are missing; sequencing was by immunoSEQ multiplex PCR. V and J calls and clone size are those listed in that table; D and trimming were worked out from the DNA. Of over 150,000 clones in the sample, 80% were seen once.

This clonotype was sampled from a woman in her fifties or sixties who had recovered from COVID-19. The chain joins TRBV9 to TRBJ2-7; the D is unclear. The sample was PBMCs or T cells enriched from blood (not recorded which). The CDR3 region has the DNA TGTGCCAGCAGCGTAGACGCGGCAGAGCAGTACTTC. Its protein is CASSVDAAEQYF.